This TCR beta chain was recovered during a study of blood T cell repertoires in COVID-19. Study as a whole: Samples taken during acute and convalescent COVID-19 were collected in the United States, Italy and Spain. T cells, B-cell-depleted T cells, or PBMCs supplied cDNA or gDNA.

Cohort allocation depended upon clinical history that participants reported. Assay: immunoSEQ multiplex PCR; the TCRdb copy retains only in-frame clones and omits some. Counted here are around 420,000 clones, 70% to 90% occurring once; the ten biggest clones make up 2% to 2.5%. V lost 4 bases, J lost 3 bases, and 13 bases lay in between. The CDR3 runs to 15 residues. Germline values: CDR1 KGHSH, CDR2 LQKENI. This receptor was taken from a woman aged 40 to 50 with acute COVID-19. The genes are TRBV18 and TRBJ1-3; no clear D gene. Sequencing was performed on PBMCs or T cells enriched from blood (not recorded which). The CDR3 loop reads CASSRGGRDGNTIYF. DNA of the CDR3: TGTGCCAGCTCACGAGGTGGGAGGGATGGAAACACCATATATTTT.